This TCR beta chain was observed in a study of cytomegalovirus exposure and HLA in healthy donors. The PCR contained 60 Vbeta and 13 Jbeta primers. Here immunoSEQ multiplex PCR was the method, and the copy in TCRdb shows in-frame clones only, minus some. The profile shows about 60,000 clones, about 69% of them singletons. This CDR3 has 15 amino acids. CDR1 SGHRS and CDR2 YFSETQ come from the germline V gene. The trim removed 4 bases at V and 5 bases at J, leaving 4 bases unmatched. Study-wide findings and caveats: The presence/absence work took it that sequencing depth was about the same across donors.

For this clone: Its cognate antigen is unknown.

The chain recombines TRBV5-1 with TRBJ2-2; the match to TRBD1 covers 11 bases. The sequenced sample consisted of PBMCs. This clonotype was sampled from a middle-aged man in good health and CMV-seropositive. The CDR3: CASSAWDRGTGELFF. The CDR3 DNA sequence: TGCGCCAGCAGCGCCTGGGACAGGGGGACCGGGGAGCTGTTTTTT.